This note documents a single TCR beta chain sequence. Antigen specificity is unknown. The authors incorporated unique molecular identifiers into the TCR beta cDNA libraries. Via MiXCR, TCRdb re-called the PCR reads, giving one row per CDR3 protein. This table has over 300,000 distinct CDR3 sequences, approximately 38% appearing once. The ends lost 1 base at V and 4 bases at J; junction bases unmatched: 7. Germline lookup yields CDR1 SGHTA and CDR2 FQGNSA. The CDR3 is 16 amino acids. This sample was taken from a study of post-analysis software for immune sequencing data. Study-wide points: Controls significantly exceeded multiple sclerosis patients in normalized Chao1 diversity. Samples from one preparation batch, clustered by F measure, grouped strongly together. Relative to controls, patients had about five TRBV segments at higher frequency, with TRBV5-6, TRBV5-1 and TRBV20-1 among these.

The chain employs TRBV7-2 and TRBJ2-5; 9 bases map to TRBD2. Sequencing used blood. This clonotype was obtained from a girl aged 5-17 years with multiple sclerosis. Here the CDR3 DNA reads TGTGCCAGCAGCTTAGGGGCGGGAGGGCCGGTAGAGACCCAGTACTTC. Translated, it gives CASSLGAGGPVETQYF.